This T cell receptor (beta chain) is from a study of low-dose radiotherapy and immunotherapy resistance in tumors. Across the whole study: On an every-two-weeks schedule, patients received intravenous nivolumab 240 mg, along with ipilimumab 1 mg/kg every six weeks.

TRAV- and TRBV-specific primers primed first-strand cDNA, covering alpha and beta chains. PCR amplification of the TCRs was performed with Phusion for 20 PCR cycles, and it relied on a constant-region primer together with a V-primer adapter. TCRdb independently ran MiXCR on the reads; one entry per CDR3 protein. The sample shows 65,000 to 100,000 distinct CDR3 sequences, roughly a sixth of them seen only once. V shed 1 base, J shed 6 bases, and the junction held 3 bases outside the gene matches. The CDR3 is 14 amino acids. The germline V gene encodes CDR1 LGHDT and CDR2 YNNKEL (reference sequence). The sample's time point: before trial treatment. This clonotype appeared many times.

The TCR was taken from a male donor with prostate cancer. Specimen: PBMCs, collected before treatment. V usage is TRBV3-1 and J usage is TRBJ1-5; 7 bases are a match to TRBD1. The CDR3 bases are TGTGCCAGCAGCCAAGTCAGGGGGGTTCAGCCCCAGCATTTT. Translation: CASSQVRGVQPQHF. Looking up the rest from reference TRBV3-1 and TRBJ1-5 gives the full variable domain: DTAVSQTPKYLVTQMGNDKSIKCEQNLGHDTMYWYKQDSKKFLKIMFSYNNKELIINETVPNRFSPKSPDKAHLNLHINSLELGDSAVYFCASSQVRGVQPQHFGDGTRLSIL.